This TCR beta chain was captured in a study of blood T cell repertoires in COVID-19. Study-level background: Collection of acute and convalescent COVID-19 samples took place in the United States, Italy and Spain.

TCRdb's table, derived via immunoSEQ multiplex PCR, lists solely in-frame clones and lacks some. This table has around 170,000 clones, 88% appearing once. This clone was detected only once. Cohort allocation depended upon clinical history that participants reported. There are 17 residues in the CDR3. V was pared by 5 bases and J by 5 bases, with 18 bases of the junction left unmatched. Germline CDR1 is SEHNR and CDR2 is FQNEAQ (reference sequence). The rearrangement joins TRBV7-9 to TRBJ2-7, with 7 bases aligning to TRBD2. The TCR was taken from a woman aged 18 to 35 who had recovered from COVID-19. The sequencing sample was made of PBMCs or T cells enriched from blood (not recorded which). In DNA form, the CDR3 reads TGTGCCAGCAGCCCCCCCCCTAGCGGCTCAGAAGGGGACGAGCAGTACTTC. It yields the protein CASSPPPSGSEGDEQYF.